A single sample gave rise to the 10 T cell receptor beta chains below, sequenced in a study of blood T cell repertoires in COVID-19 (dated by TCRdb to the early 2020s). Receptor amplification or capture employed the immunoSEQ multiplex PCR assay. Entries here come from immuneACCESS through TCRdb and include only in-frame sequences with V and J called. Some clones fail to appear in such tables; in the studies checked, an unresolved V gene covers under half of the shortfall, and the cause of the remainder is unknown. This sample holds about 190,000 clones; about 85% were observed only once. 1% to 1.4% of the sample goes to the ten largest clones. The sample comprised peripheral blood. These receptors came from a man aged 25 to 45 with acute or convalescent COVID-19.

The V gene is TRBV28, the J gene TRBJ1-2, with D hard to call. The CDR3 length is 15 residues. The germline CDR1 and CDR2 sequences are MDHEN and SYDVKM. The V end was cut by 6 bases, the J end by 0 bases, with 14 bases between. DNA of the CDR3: TGTGCCAGCAGCGCTTGGGCCACATCTAACTATGGCTACACCTTC. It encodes CASSAWATSNYGYTF.

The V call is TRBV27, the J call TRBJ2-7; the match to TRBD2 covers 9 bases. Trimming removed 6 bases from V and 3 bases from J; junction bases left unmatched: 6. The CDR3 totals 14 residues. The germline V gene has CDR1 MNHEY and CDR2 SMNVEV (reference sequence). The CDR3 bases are TGTGCCAGCAGCCTGACTAGCGGATTCTACGAGCAGTACTTC. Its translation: CASSLTSGFYEQYF.

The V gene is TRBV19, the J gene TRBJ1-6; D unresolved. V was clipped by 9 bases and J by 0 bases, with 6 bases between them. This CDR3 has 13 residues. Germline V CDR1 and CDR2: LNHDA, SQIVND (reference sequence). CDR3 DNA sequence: TGTGCCAGCTCGAGCTCCTATAATTCACCCCTCCACTTT. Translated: CASSSSYNSPLHF.

The CDR3 is CASSSGTGRSEQYF. In DNA form, the CDR3 reads TGTGCCAGCAGTTCCGGGACAGGGCGTTCCGAGCAGTACTTC. The chain employs TRBV6-5 and TRBJ2-7; TRBD1 matches at 9 bases. V trimming: 4 bases; J trimming: 6 bases; junction bases outside the gene matches: 7. Germline V gene sequence: CDR1 MNHEY, CDR2 SVGAGI. The CDR3 is 14 amino acids.

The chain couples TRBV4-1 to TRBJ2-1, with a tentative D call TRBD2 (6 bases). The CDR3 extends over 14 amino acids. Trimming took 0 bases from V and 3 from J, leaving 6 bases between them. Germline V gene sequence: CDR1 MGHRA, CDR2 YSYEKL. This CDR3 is CASSQEGGYNEQFF. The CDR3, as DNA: TGCGCCAGCAGCCAAGAGGGGGGCTACAATGAGCAGTTCTTC.

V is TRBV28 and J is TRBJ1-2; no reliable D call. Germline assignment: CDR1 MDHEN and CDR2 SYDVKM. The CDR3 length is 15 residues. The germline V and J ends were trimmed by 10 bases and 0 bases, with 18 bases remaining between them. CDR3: CATQRYQTSNYGYTF. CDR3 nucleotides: TGTGCCACCCAGAGGTATCAGACCTCTAACTATGGCTACACCTTC.

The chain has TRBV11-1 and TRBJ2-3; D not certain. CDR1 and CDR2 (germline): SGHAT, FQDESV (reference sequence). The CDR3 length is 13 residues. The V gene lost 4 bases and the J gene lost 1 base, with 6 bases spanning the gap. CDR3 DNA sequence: TGTGCCAGCAGCTACTTTGGCACAGATACGCAGTATTTT. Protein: CASSYFGTDTQYF.

CDR3 DNA: TGTGCCAGCGGGCCGCGGACAGGGGGTTACGAGCAGTACTTC. Translation gives CASGPRTGGYEQYF. The chain couples TRBV2 to TRBJ2-7; 10 positions match TRBD1. Germline assignment: CDR1 SNHLY and CDR2 FYNNEI. V was clipped by 8 bases and J by 4 bases; unmatched bases: 8. This CDR3 is built from 14 residues.

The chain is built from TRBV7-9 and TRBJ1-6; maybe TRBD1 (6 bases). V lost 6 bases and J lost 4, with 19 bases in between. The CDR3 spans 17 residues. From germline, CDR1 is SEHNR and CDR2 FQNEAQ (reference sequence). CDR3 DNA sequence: TGTGCCAGCAGTTCTCCGCAGGGGTCGGGATATAATTCACCCCTCCACTTT. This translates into CASSSPQGSGYNSPLHF.

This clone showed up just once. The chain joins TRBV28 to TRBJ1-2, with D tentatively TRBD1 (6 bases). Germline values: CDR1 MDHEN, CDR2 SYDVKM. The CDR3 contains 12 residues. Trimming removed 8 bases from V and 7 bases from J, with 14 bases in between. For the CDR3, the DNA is TGTGCCAGCGGGGCAGGGGTGTCTGGCTACACCTTC. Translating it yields CASGAGVSGYTF.